This T cell receptor (beta chain) stems from a study of blood T cell repertoires in COVID-19. This CDR3 region has 15 residues. The V gene lost 7 bases and the J gene lost 4 bases, with 19 bases spanning the gap. The germline CDR1 and CDR2 sequences are MNHEY and SMNVEV (reference sequence). Original analysis: The assay estimated nucleated cells by amplifying reference gene primers. Only in-frame clones appear in the TCRdb table, and some are missing; sequencing was by immunoSEQ multiplex PCR. That table gives V, J and clone size, and the DNA gave D and trimming. The sample holds 150,000 or so clones, around 82% seen once.

The chain recombines TRBV27 with TRBJ1-2; weak D call: TRBD1 (5 bases). Sequencing was performed on peripheral blood. The TCR sequence derives from a human donor with acute or convalescent COVID-19. The donor label of this sample is uncertain. CDR3 nucleotide sequence: TGTGCCAGCAAGCTGGGCGTGGGGGGTAGCTATGGCTACACCTTC. Its protein is CASKLGVGGSYGYTF.